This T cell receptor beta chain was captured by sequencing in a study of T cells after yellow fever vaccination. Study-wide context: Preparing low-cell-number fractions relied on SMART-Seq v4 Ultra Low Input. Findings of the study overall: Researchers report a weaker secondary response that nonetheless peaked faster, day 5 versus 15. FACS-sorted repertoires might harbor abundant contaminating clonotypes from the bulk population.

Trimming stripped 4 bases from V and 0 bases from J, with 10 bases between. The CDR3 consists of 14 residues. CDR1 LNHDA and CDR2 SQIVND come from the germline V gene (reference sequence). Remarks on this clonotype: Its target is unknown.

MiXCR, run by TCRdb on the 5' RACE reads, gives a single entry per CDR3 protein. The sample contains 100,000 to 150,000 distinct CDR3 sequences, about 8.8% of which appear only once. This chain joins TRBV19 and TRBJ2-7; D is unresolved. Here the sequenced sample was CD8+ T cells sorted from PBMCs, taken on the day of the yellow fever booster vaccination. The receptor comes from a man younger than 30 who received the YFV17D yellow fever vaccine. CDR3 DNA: TGTGCCAGTAGTAGGAGTCTATCCTCCTACGAGCAGTACGTC. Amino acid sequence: CASSRSLSSYEQYV.